The clone carrying this TCR beta chain was counted at least ten times. Its antigen is not identified. This sample is part of a study of response to subunit inactivated influenza vaccine. Germline V gene data show CDR1 as SGHRS and CDR2 as YFSETQ. After removal of 8 bases from V and 4 bases from J, the junction contained 9 bases not matched to a gene. CDR3 length: 14 amino acids. Each CDR3 protein is one row after TCRdb ran MiXCR on the RT-PCR reads. The sample shows around 580,000 distinct CDR3 sequences, approximately 12% of them seen only once. Overall study results and limits: Authors suggested seasonal influenza vaccinations each recruit few new T cells.

The sequence was collected from a man aged 45-60 years who received an inactivated influenza vaccine. The sample was PBMCs from blood, taken on the day of vaccination. V is TRBV5-1 and J is TRBJ2-1; 7 bases are a match to TRBD1. CDR3 nucleotide sequence: TGCGCCAGTACCCGGGACAGAGAATACAATGAGCAGTTCTTC. It specifies CASTRDREYNEQFF.